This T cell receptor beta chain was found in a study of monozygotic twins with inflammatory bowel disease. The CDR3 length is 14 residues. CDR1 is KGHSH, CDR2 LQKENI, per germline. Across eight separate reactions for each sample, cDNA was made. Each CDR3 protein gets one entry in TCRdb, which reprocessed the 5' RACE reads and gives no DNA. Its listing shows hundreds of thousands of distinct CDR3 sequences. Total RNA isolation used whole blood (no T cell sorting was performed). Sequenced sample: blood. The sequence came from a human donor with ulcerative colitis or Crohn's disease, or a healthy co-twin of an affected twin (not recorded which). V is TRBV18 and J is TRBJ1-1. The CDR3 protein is CASSVRDLNTEAFF.